The clone carrying this T cell receptor beta chain was counted at least ten times. Its antigen is currently unknown. Trimming stripped 7 bases from V and 1 base from J, with 13 bases between. Germline V gene lookup returns CDR1 MGHDK and CDR2 SYGVNS. The CDR3 is 14 amino acids. The lymph nodes were axillary draining lymph nodes from breast cancer patients. This record belongs to a study of breast tumors, draining lymph nodes, adjacent tissues. Study-wide results and caveats: Tumors had less TCR diversity than lymph nodes, more than nontumor tissue. Luminal-like breast cancer showed significantly higher tumor–nontumor repertoire similarity than basal-like.

TCRdb processed the multiplex PCR reads anew with MiXCR; each CDR3 protein has one entry. The table records 150,000 to 200,000 distinct CDR3 sequences, about 34% of them present only once. The source is a female donor with breast cancer. Some clones in this sample may be carry-over from other donors' samples. This chain joins TRBV25-1 and TRBJ1-2; weak D call: TRBD1 (6 bases). Sequenced material: axillary lymph node tissue. The CDR3 here is CASTEGGSNYGYTF. In DNA form, the CDR3 reads TGTGCCAGCACCGAGGGGGGCAGTAACTATGGCTACACCTTC.